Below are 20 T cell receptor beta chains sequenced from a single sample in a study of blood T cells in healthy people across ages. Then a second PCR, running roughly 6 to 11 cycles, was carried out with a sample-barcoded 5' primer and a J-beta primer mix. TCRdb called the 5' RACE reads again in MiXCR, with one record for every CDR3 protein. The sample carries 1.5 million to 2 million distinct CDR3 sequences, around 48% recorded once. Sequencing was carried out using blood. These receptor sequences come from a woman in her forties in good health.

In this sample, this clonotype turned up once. The CDR3 loop is CAISDRDRSYGYTF. The CDR3 nucleotides read TGTGCCATCAGTGACCGAGACAGGAGCTATGGCTACACCTTC. V and J are TRBV10-3 and TRBJ1-2; perhaps TRBD1 as D (6 bases). In germline, CDR1 is ENHRY, CDR2 SYGVKD. This CDR3 comprises 14 residues. Trimming stripped 3 bases from V and 4 bases from J, with 12 bases between.

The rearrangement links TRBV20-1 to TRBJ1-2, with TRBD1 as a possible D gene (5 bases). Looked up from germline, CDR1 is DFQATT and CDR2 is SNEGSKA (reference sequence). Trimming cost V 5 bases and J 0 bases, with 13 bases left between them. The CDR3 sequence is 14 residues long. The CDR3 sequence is CSAPRQRSNYGYTF. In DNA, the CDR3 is TGCAGTGCTCCCAGACAGCGATCTAACTATGGCTACACCTTC.

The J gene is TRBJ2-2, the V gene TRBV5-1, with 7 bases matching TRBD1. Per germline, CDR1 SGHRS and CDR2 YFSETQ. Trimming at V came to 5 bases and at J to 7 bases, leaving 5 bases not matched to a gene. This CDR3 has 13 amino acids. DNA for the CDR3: TGCGCCAGCAGATTACAGGGGATCGGGGAGCTGTTTTTT. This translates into CASRLQGIGELFF.

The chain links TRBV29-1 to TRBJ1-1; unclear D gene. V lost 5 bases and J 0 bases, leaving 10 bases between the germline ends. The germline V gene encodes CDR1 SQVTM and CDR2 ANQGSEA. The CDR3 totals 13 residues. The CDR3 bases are TGCAGCGTTTTCGGGATGATGAACACTGAAGCTTTCTTT. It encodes CSVFGMMNTEAFF.

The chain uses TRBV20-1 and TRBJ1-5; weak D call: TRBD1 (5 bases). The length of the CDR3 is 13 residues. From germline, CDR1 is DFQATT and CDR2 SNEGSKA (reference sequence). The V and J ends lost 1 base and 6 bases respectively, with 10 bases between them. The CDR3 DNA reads TGCAGTGCTAGAGGTTCAGGGACTCAGCCCCAGCATTTT. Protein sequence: CSARGSGTQPQHF.

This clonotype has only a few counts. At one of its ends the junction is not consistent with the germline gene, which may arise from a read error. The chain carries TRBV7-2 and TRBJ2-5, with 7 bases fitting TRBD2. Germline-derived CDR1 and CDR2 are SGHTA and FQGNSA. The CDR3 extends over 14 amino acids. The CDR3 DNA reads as TGTGCCAGCAGCGTAGCGAGGACTAGAGAGACCCAGTACTTC. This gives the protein CASSVARTRETQYF.

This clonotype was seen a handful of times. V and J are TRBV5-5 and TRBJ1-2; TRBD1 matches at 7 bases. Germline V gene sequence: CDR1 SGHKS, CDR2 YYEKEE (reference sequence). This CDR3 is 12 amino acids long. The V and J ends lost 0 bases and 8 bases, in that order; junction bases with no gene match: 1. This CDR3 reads CASSLVDRGYTF. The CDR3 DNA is TGTGCCAGCAGCTTGGTGGACAGGGGCTACACCTTC. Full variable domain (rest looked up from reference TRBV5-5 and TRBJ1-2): DAGVTQSPTHLIKTRGQQVTLRCSPISGHKSVSWYQQVLGQGPQFIFQYYEKEERGRGNFPDRFSARQFPNYSSELNVNALLLGDSALYLCASSLVDRGYTFGSGTRLTVV.

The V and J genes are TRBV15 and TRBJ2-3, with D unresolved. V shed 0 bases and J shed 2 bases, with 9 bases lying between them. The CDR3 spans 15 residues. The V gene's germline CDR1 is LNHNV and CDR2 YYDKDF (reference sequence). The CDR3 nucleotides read TGTGCCACCAGCAGAGATAAGCTCCTCACAGATACGCAGTATTTT. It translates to CATSRDKLLTDTQYF.

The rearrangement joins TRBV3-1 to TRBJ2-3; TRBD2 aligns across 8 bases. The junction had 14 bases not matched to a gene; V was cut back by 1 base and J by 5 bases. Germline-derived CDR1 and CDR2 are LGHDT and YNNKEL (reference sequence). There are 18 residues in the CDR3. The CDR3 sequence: CASSQGGLVAGGKDTQYF. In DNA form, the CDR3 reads TGTGCCAGCAGCCAAGGGGGACTCGTCGCGGGGGGAAAAGATACGCAGTATTTT.

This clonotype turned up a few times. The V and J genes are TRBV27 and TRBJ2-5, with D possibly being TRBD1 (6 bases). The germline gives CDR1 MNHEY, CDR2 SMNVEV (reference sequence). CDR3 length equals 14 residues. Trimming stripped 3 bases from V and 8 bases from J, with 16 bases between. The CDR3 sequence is CASSFSDLRGTQYF. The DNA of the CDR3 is TGTGCCAGCAGTTTTAGTGACCTCAGGGGAACCCAGTACTTC.

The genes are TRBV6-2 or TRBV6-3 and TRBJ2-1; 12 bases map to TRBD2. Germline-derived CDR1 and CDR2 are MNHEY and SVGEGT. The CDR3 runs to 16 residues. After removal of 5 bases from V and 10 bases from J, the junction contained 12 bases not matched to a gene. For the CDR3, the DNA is TGTGCCAGCAGTAGACTAGCGGGGGACCGGCAGCAAGAGCAGTTCTTC. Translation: CASSRLAGDRQQEQFF.

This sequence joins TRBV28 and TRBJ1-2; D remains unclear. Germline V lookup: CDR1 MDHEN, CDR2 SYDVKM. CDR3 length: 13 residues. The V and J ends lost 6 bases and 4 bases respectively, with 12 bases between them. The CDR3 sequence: CASSPVSSYGYTF. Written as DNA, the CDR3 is TGTGCCAGCAGCCCAGTATCCAGCTATGGCTACACCTTC.

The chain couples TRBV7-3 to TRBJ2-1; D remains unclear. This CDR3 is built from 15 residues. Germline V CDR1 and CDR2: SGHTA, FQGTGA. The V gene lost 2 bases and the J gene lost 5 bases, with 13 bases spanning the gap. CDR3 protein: CASSLGRTPHNEQFF. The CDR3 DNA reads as TGTGCCAGCAGCTTAGGGCGGACCCCCCACAATGAGCAGTTCTTC.

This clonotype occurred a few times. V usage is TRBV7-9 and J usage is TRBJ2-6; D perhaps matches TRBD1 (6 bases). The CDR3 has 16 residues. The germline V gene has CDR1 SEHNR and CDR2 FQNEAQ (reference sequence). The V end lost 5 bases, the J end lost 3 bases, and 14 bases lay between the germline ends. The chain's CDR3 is CASSTYAGVGANVLTF. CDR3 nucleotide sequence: TGTGCCAGCAGCACGTACGCAGGGGTTGGGGCCAACGTCCTGACTTTC.

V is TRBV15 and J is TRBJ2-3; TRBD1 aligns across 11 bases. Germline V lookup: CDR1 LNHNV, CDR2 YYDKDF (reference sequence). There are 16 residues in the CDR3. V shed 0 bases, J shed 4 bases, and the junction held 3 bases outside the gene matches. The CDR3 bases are TGTGCCACCAGCAGAGAGGGGGGACAGGGGGCAGATACGCAGTATTTT. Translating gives CATSREGGQGADTQYF.

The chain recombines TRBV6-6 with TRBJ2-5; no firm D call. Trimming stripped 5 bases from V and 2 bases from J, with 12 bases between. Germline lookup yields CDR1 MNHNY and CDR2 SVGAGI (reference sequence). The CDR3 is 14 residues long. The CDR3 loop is CASSPLRNQETQYF. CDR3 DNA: TGTGCCAGCAGTCCCCTTCGTAATCAAGAGACCCAGTACTTC.

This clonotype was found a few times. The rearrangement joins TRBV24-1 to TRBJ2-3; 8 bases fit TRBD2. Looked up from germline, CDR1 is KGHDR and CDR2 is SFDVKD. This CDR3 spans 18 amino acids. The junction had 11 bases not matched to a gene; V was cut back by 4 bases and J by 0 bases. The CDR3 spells CATSDSFTSGASTDTQYF. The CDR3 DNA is TGTGCCACCAGTGACTCTTTTACTAGCGGAGCTAGCACAGATACGCAGTATTTT.

CDR3 in amino acids: CASSPSEGSSNQPQHF. The DNA of the CDR3 is TGTGCCAGCAGCCCCTCGGAGGGTTCAAGCAATCAGCCCCAGCATTTT. The rearrangement uses TRBV3-1 and TRBJ1-5; no clear D. The CDR3 totals 16 residues. Germline lookup yields CDR1 LGHDT and CDR2 YNNKEL (reference sequence). The V end was cut by 4 bases, the J end by 1 base, with 14 bases between. The variable domain in full, completed from reference TRBV3-1 and TRBJ1-5, reads DTAVSQTPKYLVTQMGNDKSIKCEQNLGHDTMYWYKQDSKKFLKIMFSYNNKELIINETVPNRFSPKSPDKAHLNLHINSLELGDSAVYFCASSPSEGSSNQPQHFGDGTRLSIL.

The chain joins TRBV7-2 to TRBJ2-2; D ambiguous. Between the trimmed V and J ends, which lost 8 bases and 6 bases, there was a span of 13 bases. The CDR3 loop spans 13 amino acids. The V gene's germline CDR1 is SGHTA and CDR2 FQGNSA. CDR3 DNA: TGTGCCAGCGACGATGGGATCTCCGGGGAGCTGTTTTTT. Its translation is CASDDGISGELFF.

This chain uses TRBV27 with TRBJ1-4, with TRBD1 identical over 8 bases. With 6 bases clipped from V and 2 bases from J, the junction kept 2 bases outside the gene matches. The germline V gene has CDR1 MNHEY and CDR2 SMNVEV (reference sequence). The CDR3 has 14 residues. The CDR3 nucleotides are TGTGCCAGCAGGAGGACAGGGACTAATGAAAAACTGTTTTTT. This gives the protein CASRRTGTNEKLFF.